This T cell receptor beta chain was identified in a study of Ad26.COV2.S vaccination and SARS-CoV-2 variants. Across the whole study: The COV1001 Ad26.COV2.S trial arm included the donor. Findings and caveats of the study: People given the vaccine had a wider spike-specific TCR breadth than placebo recipients did. Breadth measured for non-spike TCRs was similar across vaccine and placebo recipients.

Comments on this clone: Its antigen is unknown.

Treatment noted: around 19 received Ad26.COV2.S at low or high dose, single or two shots; 5 received placebo; per-sample allocation not given. Sample collection was performed on day 63 after the first vaccine or placebo injection. Germline CDR1 is MDHEN and CDR2 is SYDVKM. V gave up 4 bases and J gave up 2 bases, with 14 bases separating them. The CDR3 sequence is 15 residues long. Method: immunoSEQ multiplex PCR; TCRdb's copy keeps in-frame clones and lacks some. The repertoire holds some 450,000 clones, with less than 95% as singletons. Sequences were derived from peripheral blood, sampled in a trial of Ad26.COV2.S vaccine versus placebo. V and J are TRBV28 and TRBJ1-2; possibly TRBD1 for D (6 bases). This sequence originates from a person aged 18-65 years who received the Ad26.COV2.S COVID-19 vaccine or a placebo. CDR3 sequence: CASSSSPQGNYGYTF. The CDR3 DNA is TGTGCCAGCAGTTCTAGCCCACAGGGAAACTATGGCTACACCTTC.